One TCR beta chain is described in this entry. Per the germline V gene, CDR1 is MNHEY and CDR2 is SMNVEV (reference sequence). The CDR3 has 18 amino acids. The J segment lost 0 bases and the V segment lost 5 bases, leaving 10 bases of the junction unmatched. Authors' analysis steps: Estimates of nucleated cell counts were drawn from the amplification of reference gene primers. Sequenced by immunoSEQ multiplex PCR; TCRdb stores in-frame clones only, minus some. V and J calls and clone size come straight from that table; D and trimming were deduced from the DNA. The sample holds approximately 94,000 clones, 75% to 95% seen once. The data were taken from a study of blood T cell repertoires in COVID-19. In the study overall: Sample material is recorded as cDNA or gDNA derived from T cells, B-cell-depleted T cells, or PBMCs.

The V call is TRBV27, the J call TRBJ2-6; TRBD1 aligns across 7 bases. Sample: peripheral blood. The clonotype originates from a woman in her forties or fifties in a cohort sampled during active COVID-19. DNA for the CDR3: TGTGCCAGCAGTACCCCACAGGGGACCTTCTCTGGGGCCAACGTCCTGACTTTC. This encodes CASSTPQGTFSGANVLTF.